Each of the 30 T cell receptor beta chains below was sequenced from the same sample in a study of T cell repertoires in cytomegalovirus infection. One entry per CDR3 protein results from TCRdb running MiXCR on the reads. The sample yields some 270,000 distinct CDR3 sequences, 17% seen once. Material for sequencing was CD8+ T cells from PBMCs. The source is a human donor in good health (CMV status not recorded). Some clones in this sample may be carry-over from other donors' samples.

This clonotype was picked up many times. The genes are TRBV7-6 and TRBJ2-7; 7 bases agree with TRBD1. The CDR3 is made up of 14 amino acids. Germline CDR1 is SGHVS and CDR2 is FNYEAQ. V dropped 1 base and J dropped 7; count of bases not matched to a gene: 7. The CDR3 nucleotides read TGTGCCAGCAGCTTAGGACAGGGATTCTGGGAGCAGTACTTC. It translates to CASSLGQGFWEQYF.

The rearrangement links TRBV4-2 to TRBJ2-3; maybe TRBD2 (5 bases). CDR3 length: 15 amino acids. Trimming removed 6 bases from V and 2 bases from J, with 15 bases in between. Germline-derived CDR1 and CDR2 are LGHNA and YNFKEQ. The CDR3 DNA follows: TGTGCCAGCAGTCGACTTAGAGGGCTCACAGATACGCAGTATTTT. Amino acids: CASSRLRGLTDTQYF.

This clonotype was observed once. V usage is TRBV5-5 and J usage is TRBJ2-2; D unclear. Trimming shortened V by 2 bases and J by 6 bases, and 5 bases separated the two germline ends. The CDR3 runs 12 residues. The germline gives CDR1 SGHKS, CDR2 YYEKEE (reference sequence). CDR3 sequence reads: CASSFEAGELFF. For the CDR3, the DNA is TGTGCCAGCAGCTTTGAAGCCGGGGAGCTGTTTTTT.

The rearrangement joins TRBV4-3 to TRBJ1-1, with D possibly TRBD1 on 5 matching bases. This CDR3 is built from 15 residues. V lost 1 base, J lost 6 bases, and 15 bases lay in between. CDR1 is LGHNA and CDR2 is YSLEER in the germline V gene. The CDR3 DNA follows: TGCGCCAGCAGCCAAGTCGTTTTCGGGGACGCTGAAGCTTTCTTT. This gives the protein CASSQVVFGDAEAFF.

This clonotype occurred a few times. This CDR3 reads CSALPEAGGPGETQYF. The DNA for the CDR3 is TGCAGTGCACTCCCCGAAGCGGGGGGGCCGGGAGAGACCCAGTACTTC. J is TRBJ2-5 and V is TRBV20-1; TRBD2 aligns across 10 bases. The CDR3 has 16 residues. J gave up 4 bases and V 6 bases, and 14 bases lay outside the gene matches. Per germline, CDR1 DFQATT and CDR2 SNEGSKA (reference sequence).

Note on this clonotype: A read error may produce the germline difference seen at one junction end. The chain recombines TRBV4-1 with TRBJ1-1; D unresolved. Germline-derived CDR1 and CDR2 are MGHRA and YSYEKL. There are 15 residues in the CDR3. The CDR3 nucleotides are TGCGCCAGCAGCCATGATCGGGCCTTGAACATTGAAGCTTTCTTT. Translated: CASSHDRALNIEAFF.

This clonotype was seen at least ten times. The chain combines TRBV6-4 with TRBJ1-5; no clear D. V lost 3 bases and J 3 bases, leaving 6 bases between the germline ends. Looked up from germline, CDR1 is MRHNA and CDR2 is SNTAGT. This CDR3 comprises 13 residues. The DNA for the CDR3 is TGTGCCAGCAGTGAGGGCGCCAATCAGCCCCAGCATTTT. It codes for CASSEGANQPQHF.

The chain uses TRBV7-4 and TRBJ2-5; weak D call: TRBD2 (6 bases). CDR1 and CDR2 (germline): SGHVT, SQSDAQ. CDR3 length equals 13 residues. The germline V and J ends were trimmed by 4 bases and 2 bases, with 8 bases remaining between them. The CDR3 DNA reads TGTGCCAGCAGCTCCGCGGGACAAGAGACCCAGTACTTC. Amino acids: CASSSAGQETQYF.

This clonotype occurred a few times. The rearrangement links TRBV28 to TRBJ2-7, with D unresolved. The CDR3 has 13 residues. Germline loops: CDR1 MDHEN, CDR2 SYDVKM. V was cut by 3 bases and J by 2 bases, with 8 bases left in between. The CDR3 nucleotides read TGTGCCAGCAGTTTTAACAGTCCCTACGAGCAGTACTTC. This codes for CASSFNSPYEQYF. Full variable domain (missing parts from reference TRBV28 and TRBJ2-7): DVKVTQSSRYLVKRTGEKVFLECVQDMDHENMFWYRQDPGLGLRLIYFSYDVKMKEKGDIPEGYSVSREKKERFSLILESASTNQTSMYLCASSFNSPYEQYFGPGTRLTVT.

V and J are TRBV14 and TRBJ1-2; no clear D. The V end lost 6 bases, the J end lost 8 bases, and 13 bases lay between the germline ends. The CDR3 consists of 12 residues. Germline V gene data show CDR1 as SGHDN and CDR2 as FVKESK. This CDR3 reads CASRTTSGGYTF. For the CDR3, the DNA is TGTGCCAGCAGGACCACGAGTGGCGGCTACACCTTC.

The genes are TRBV4-2 and TRBJ1-4; D unresolved. V shed 8 bases and J shed 6 bases, with 16 bases lying between them. The germline V gene has CDR1 LGHNA and CDR2 YNFKEQ. The CDR3 has 14 residues. The CDR3 is CASGPEGGDEKLFF. The CDR3, as DNA: TGTGCCAGCGGACCTGAGGGAGGCGATGAAAAACTGTTTTTT.

This clonotype has at least ten counts. The chain couples TRBV20-1 to TRBJ1-2, with a weak D call TRBD1 (5 bases). The V and J ends lost 3 bases and 0 bases respectively, with 14 bases between them. The CDR3 is made up of 15 amino acids. Germline V gene lookup returns CDR1 DFQATT and CDR2 SNEGSKA (reference sequence). The chain's CDR3 is CSASIKDTTNYGYTF. CDR3 coding DNA: TGCAGTGCTAGCATAAAGGACACGACTAACTATGGCTACACCTTC.

This chain links TRBV5-1 with TRBJ2-3, with no clear D. Germline CDR1 SGHRS, CDR2 YFSETQ. V was pared by 4 bases and J by 0 bases, with 12 bases between. The CDR3 is 15 amino acids. CDR3 region: CASSPSEQSTDTQYF. As DNA, the CDR3 is TGCGCCAGCAGCCCATCTGAACAAAGCACAGATACGCAGTATTTT.

This clonotype appeared many times. The J gene is TRBJ2-3, the V gene TRBV19; TRBD2 might be the D (5 bases). CDR1 is LNHDA, CDR2 SQIVND, per germline (reference sequence). Trimming shortened V by 3 bases and J by 1 base, and 17 bases separated the two germline ends. The CDR3 has 17 amino acids. The CDR3 sequence: CASSISRLNGGTDTQYF. The CDR3 DNA is TGTGCCAGTAGTATCTCGAGACTGAACGGGGGCACAGATACGCAGTATTTT.

The J gene is TRBJ2-3, the V gene TRBV13; D possibly corresponds to TRBD2 (5 bases). V lost 7 bases and J 4 bases, leaving 18 bases between the germline ends. Germline loops: CDR1 PRHDT, CDR2 FYEKMQ (reference sequence). CDR3 length equals 15 residues. CDR3 amino acids: CASIEGPFSPDTQYF. The CDR3 nucleotides read TGTGCCAGCATAGAGGGCCCTTTTTCTCCAGATACGCAGTATTTT.

In its sample, this clonotype was seen many times. The chain employs TRBV28 and TRBJ1-1; no clear D gene. The CDR3 length is 13 residues. Trimming took 6 bases from V and 5 from J, leaving 13 bases between them. The germline V gene has CDR1 MDHEN and CDR2 SYDVKM. The CDR3 bases are TGTGCCAGCAGCCTTCGGGGAGGGACTGAAGCTTTCTTT. Residues: CASSLRGGTEAFF.

In its sample, this clonotype was seen a few times. The rearrangement joins TRBV12-5 to TRBJ2-7; 7 nucleotides match TRBD1. Germline V gives CDR1 LGHNT, CDR2 FRNRAP. The CDR3 totals 11 residues. Losses at the gene ends were 10 bases for V and 5 bases for J; bases not matched to a gene: 5. This chain's CDR3 is CAIATGNEQYF. CDR3 nucleotides: TGTGCTATCGCGACAGGGAACGAGCAGTACTTC. Drawing the rest from reference TRBV12-5 and TRBJ2-7, the complete variable domain is DARVTQTPRHKVTEMGQEVTMRCQPILGHNTVFWYRQTMMQGLELLAYFRNRAPLDDSGMPKDRFSAEMPDATLATLKIQPSEPRDSAVYFCAIATGNEQYFGPGTRLTVT.

This clonotype was counted at least ten times. The chain joins TRBV14 to TRBJ2-1, with D possibly being TRBD1 (6 bases). In germline, CDR1 is SGHDN, CDR2 FVKESK. The CDR3 is 13 residues long. Between the trimmed V and J ends, which lost 7 bases and 6 bases, there was a span of 13 bases. CDR3 DNA sequence: TGTGCCAGCACCACAGGGTACAGCAATGAGCAGTTCTTC. It encodes CASTTGYSNEQFF.

This clonotype has only a few counts. The rearrangement joins TRBV14 to TRBJ2-5, with D perhaps TRBD1 (6 bases). Germline CDR1 is SGHDN and CDR2 is FVKESK. This CDR3 comprises 19 residues. Trimming took off 0 bases at V and 0 bases at J, with 20 bases between the two ends. Written as DNA, the CDR3 is TGTGCCAGCAGCCAAGAGGCGCAGGGGCACCCTACCTACCAAGAGACCCAGTACTTC. This gives the protein CASSQEAQGHPTYQETQYF.

This clonotype occurred a few times. The chain carries TRBV20-1 and TRBJ2-2; 11 nucleotides match TRBD2. Germline CDR1 and CDR2: DFQATT and SNEGSKA (reference sequence). The CDR3 contains 15 residues. Trimming removed 0 bases from V and 3 bases from J; junction bases left unmatched: 0. This CDR3 reads CSAREGLADTGELFF. The CDR3 DNA reads TGCAGTGCTAGAGAGGGACTAGCGGACACCGGGGAGCTGTTTTTT.

In this sample, this clonotype turned up many times. V is TRBV7-8 and J is TRBJ2-1; possible D gene TRBD2, 6 bases. V was trimmed by 1 base and J by 7 bases, leaving 11 bases between them. Germline CDR1 reads SGHVS; CDR2 reads FQNEAQ. The CDR3 extends over 14 amino acids. In DNA form, the CDR3 reads TGTGCCAGCAGCTTAGGAGGGGCGGGGAATGAGCAGTTCTTC. As protein: CASSLGGAGNEQFF.

The CDR3 region has the DNA TGTGCCAGCAGTTCCACCGGGACAGGGGCGGGTGGCTACACCTTC. Translating it yields CASSSTGTGAGGYTF. This chain connects TRBV12-3 or TRBV12-4 to TRBJ1-2, with 10 bases matching TRBD1. The CDR3 runs to 15 residues. V trimming: 4 bases; J trimming: 7 bases; junction bases outside the gene matches: 9.

Many counts were recorded for this clonotype. J is TRBJ2-3 and V is TRBV7-6, with TRBD2 identical over 10 bases. J was trimmed by 6 bases and V by 0 bases; bases with no gene match: 9. Germline CDR1 SGHVS, CDR2 FNYEAQ. The CDR3 loop spans 17 amino acids. The CDR3 DNA is TGTGCCAGCAGCTTAGCGCGGGTAGCGGGGGGTCCGGATACGCAGTATTTT. Translation: CASSLARVAGGPDTQYF.

This clonotype has only a few counts. At one end the junction does not follow the germline gene, possibly because of a read error. V usage is TRBV4-1 and J usage is TRBJ1-5; D is undetermined. The CDR3 runs 13 residues. Germline V gene lookup returns CDR1 MGHRA and CDR2 YSYEKL. The DNA for the CDR3 is TGTGCCAGCAGCCAAGTGCGCAATCAGCCCCAGCATTTT. It is translated as CASSQVRNQPQHF.

This chain links TRBV4-3 with TRBJ2-7; 10 positions agree with TRBD2. The CDR3 length is 18 residues. CDR1 and CDR2 (germline): LGHNA, YSLEER. Unmatched junction bases numbered 10, after V lost 0 bases and J lost 2 bases. The CDR3 DNA sequence: TGCGCCAGCAGCCAAGATTCTTCTAGCGGGGGCTACACCTACGAGCAGTACTTC. Translation gives CASSQDSSSGGYTYEQYF.

This rearrangement joins TRBV27 to TRBJ1-1, with D hard to call. This CDR3 is 16 amino acids long. The germline V and J ends were trimmed by 5 bases and 0 bases, with 16 bases remaining between them. Germline CDR1 MNHEY, CDR2 SMNVEV (reference sequence). CDR3 coding DNA: TGTGCCAGCAGTCCCGACGGACCGCGGGTGAACACTGAAGCTTTCTTT. It codes for CASSPDGPRVNTEAFF.

This clonotype was picked up a small number of times. The rearrangement links TRBV28 to TRBJ2-7; no clear D gene. This CDR3 contains 13 residues. Germline V lookup: CDR1 MDHEN, CDR2 SYDVKM. The V and J ends lost 7 bases and 3 bases respectively, with 13 bases between them. The CDR3 DNA reads as TGTGCCAGCATCGGAGATCTTAGCTACGAGCAGTACTTC. This codes for CASIGDLSYEQYF.

This clonotype came up a few times. The rearrangement joins TRBV7-9 to TRBJ1-4; D is ambiguous. V was trimmed by 5 bases and J by 3 bases, leaving 16 bases between them. The CDR3 totals 16 residues. Germline V gene sequence: CDR1 SEHNR, CDR2 FQNEAQ (reference sequence). Here the CDR3 reads CASSGPDPNANEKLFF. The DNA of the CDR3 is TGTGCCAGCAGCGGGCCGGACCCAAACGCTAATGAAAAACTGTTTTTT.

The rearrangement uses TRBV7-2 and TRBJ1-3; D is perhaps TRBD1 (6 bases). The CDR3 contains 16 residues. Germline lookup yields CDR1 SGHTA and CDR2 FQGNSA. The V gene lost 3 bases and the J gene lost 5 bases, with 17 bases spanning the gap. CDR3 sequence (DNA): TGTGCCAGCAGCTTCGTCTCAGGGGACCTTAGAAACACCATATATTTT. Residues: CASSFVSGDLRNTIYF.

The CDR3 loop reads CASGLVQDSQETQYF. The CDR3 DNA reads TGTGCTAGTGGTTTGGTACAGGACAGCCAAGAGACCCAGTACTTC. V and J are TRBV12-5 and TRBJ2-5, with D perhaps matching TRBD1 (6 bases). Germline CDR1 is LGHNT and CDR2 is FRNRAP. Trimming pared 0 bases from V and 1 base from J, leaving 9 bases between. CDR3 size: 15 residues.